Below, one T cell receptor beta chain is given with its context. This clonotype was seen a handful of times. Its antigen is unknown. Base qualities were left out, and no much larger clone turns up one base away. Compared with germline, V lacks 4 bases and J lacks 8 bases; bases without a gene match: 6. Reading from cysteine to phenylalanine, the CDR3 counts 13 amino acids. This entry keeps only the CDR3 DNA: 39 bases, framed from base 1. Per the germline V gene, SGHTA is the CDR1 and FQGTGA is the CDR2. This sample was included in a study of response to subunit inactivated influenza vaccine (dated by TCRdb to the late 2010s). The study in broad terms: Deep quantitative profiling of the T cell receptor repertoire was used in the study to follow responses to a trivalent subunit inactivated influenza vaccine.

The library relied on RT-PCR. Data came from an Illumina HiSeq 2500. The public sequencing data were trimmed at Q25 with fastp and processed into clonotypes with MiXCR by TCRdb, which kept only in-frame beta chains. Here each entry gathers all rows of one CDR3 protein and keeps the most common genes and DNA. Here the sample has 500,000 to 700,000 distinct CDR3 sequences; roughly 25% occur a single time. Under 3.5% of the sample rests with the top ten. The investigation overall reported the following: The authors suggested that each seasonal influenza vaccination may recruit only a limited number of new T cells.

These records were also assigned to another study, of T cells expressing NK-cell markers. That second report states: TCR beta cDNA libraries were made by 5'RACE template switching that added a universal primer site and unique molecular identifiers. Eight or nine donors provided sorted CD3+CD56+NKG2C+, CD3+CD56+NKG2C- and CD3+CD56-NKG2C+ T-cell subsets, whose TCR beta-chain repertoires were profiled. Seven of the eight sequenced donors were HCMV-seropositive and one was HCMV-seronegative. In several experiments an anti-gammadeltaTCR antibody was added to restrict sorting to alphabetaTCR-expressing T cells. In six donors, the dominant CD3+CD56+NKG2C+ clonotypes were among the top 10 CD8+ clonotypes and accounted for about 1.0-8% of CD8+ T cells. Those dominant clonotypes were again the most abundant among CD3+CD56-NKG2C+ cells in four donors, at about 25-60.1%. Whether the expanded NKG2C-expressing T cell clones were specific for HCMV antigens remained unclear. Randomly selected healthy volunteers, three men and five women, were used as the eight sequenced donors. A commercial ELISA kit detecting HCMV-specific IgG in serum was used to determine HCMV serostatus. Ficoll density gradient centrifugation was used to isolate peripheral blood mononuclear cells from blood. CD4+ and CD8+ T cells were isolated from PBMC by magnetic immunoseparation with Miltenyi isolation kits. cDNA synthesis was primed from the TCR beta constant segment, followed by two successive PCR amplification steps. Illumina HiSeq 2000/2500, MiSeq or NextSeq was used to sequence libraries as 2 x 150 bp reads. Reads were demultiplexed and grouped by UMI with MIGEC, and clonotypes were assembled and quantified with MiTCR. Only TCR cDNA sequences supported by at least two reads were kept to exclude erroneous sequences. The tcR package was used for downstream repertoire analysis, with clonotypes matched between fractions based on CDR3 nucleotide sequence plus V segment. VDJmatch was used to annotate antigen specificity against VDJdb, with one amino acid substitution in CDR3 permitted.

The sequence was obtained from a man between 45 and 60 years old who received an inactivated influenza vaccine. Donor details come from another sample of the same person, matched by shared clones. This specimen consisted of CD4+ T cells sorted from PBMCs, obtained roughly 12 days after vaccination. The rearranged chain carries TRBV7-3 and TRBJ2-3; 7 of the junction bases match TRBD2. The sequenced DNA is TGTGCCAGCAGCTCGGGCCAGCGGGGTACGCAGTATTTT. This gives the protein CASSSGQRGTQYF.